This T cell receptor beta chain emerged from a study of cytomegalovirus exposure and HLA in healthy donors. Turning to the study itself: The Caucasian-associated ancestry cluster contained approximately 81% of the approximately 430 genotyped donors.

Use of 60 Vbeta and 13 Jbeta primers characterized the PCR. Assay used: immunoSEQ multiplex PCR; TCRdb lists only in-frame clones, some missing. The sample lists approximately 150,000 clones; just under 80% were seen once. In its sample, this clone was seen a few times. Germline CDR1 MNHNY, CDR2 SVGAGI (reference sequence). The V segment lost 2 bases and the J segment 3 bases; nucleotides outside the gene matches: 2. This CDR3 spans 16 amino acids. The TCR comes from a man aged 18 to 30 in good health and CMV-seropositive. The sequenced sample consisted of PBMCs. This chain joins TRBV6-6 and TRBJ2-3; 13 bases align to TRBD2. In DNA, the CDR3 is TGTGCCAGCAGTTACAGGACTAGCGGGGGTACAGATACGCAGTATTTT. It specifies CASSYRTSGGTDTQYF.